The next 23 T cell receptor beta chains were all read from a single sample in a study of T-cell reconstitution after alpha-beta-depleted transplantation in children (dated by TCRdb to 2016 to 2018). The library was made by PCR. Reads for this sample came from an Illumina HiSeq 2500. TCR libraries were prepared with molecular barcoding, using unique molecular identifiers to normalize TCRbeta repertoire quantification. TCRdb passed the public sequencing reads through fastp at Q25 and MiXCR, retaining productive beta sequences. Rows with one shared CDR3 protein collapse into an entry with the most common genes and DNA. In all, the sample holds about 440,000 distinct CDR3 sequences, and around two fifths of those were seen once. The top ten clonotypes cover 27% of the sample. The label giving this sample's treatment or condition can be read as: allogeneic hematopoietic cell transplantation with graft depleted of TCRalphabeta T cells and CD19 B cells.

The sequencing here drew on PBMCs, taken before TCRalphabeta/CD19-depleted stem cell transplant. The receptors were sampled from a girl aged 2 to 9 with aplastic anemia, due to receive a stem cell transplant.

The V gene is TRBV20-1, the J gene TRBJ2-7; possible D gene TRBD2, 7 bases. V lost 1 base and J lost 0, with 10 bases in between. CDR1 and CDR2 (germline): DFQATT, SNEGSKA (reference sequence). CDR3 length: 14 residues. The CDR3 region is CSARVGGASYEQYF. The CDR3 DNA follows: TGCAGTGCTAGAGTAGGGGGGGCCTCCTACGAGCAGTACTTC.

The genes are TRBV3-1 and TRBJ2-7; 10 nucleotides match TRBD2. The CDR3 is 14 amino acids. Trimming at V came to 3 bases and at J to 4 bases, leaving 3 bases not matched to a gene. Looked up from germline, CDR1 is LGHDT and CDR2 is YNNKEL (reference sequence). The CDR3 region has the DNA TGTGCCAGCAGCCAGGGACTAGCGAGATACGAGCAGTACTTC. Its translation: CASSQGLARYEQYF.

This clonotype came up many times. The rearrangement uses TRBV27 and TRBJ1-1; 9 bases agree with TRBD1. The germline CDR1 and CDR2 sequences are MNHEY and SMNVEV (reference sequence). Losses at the gene ends were 3 bases for V and 0 bases for J; bases not matched to a gene: 2. The CDR3 sequence is 15 residues long. DNA for the CDR3: TGTGCCAGCAGTTTCGGGACAGGGTTGAACACTGAAGCTTTCTTT. Its protein is CASSFGTGLNTEAFF.

This clonotype was counted ten times or more. The J gene is TRBJ2-4, the V gene TRBV3-1; TRBD1 is a possible D gene (6 bases). The germline V gene has CDR1 LGHDT and CDR2 YNNKEL (reference sequence). The length of the CDR3 is 14 residues. The V and J ends lost 3 bases and 4 bases respectively, with 10 bases between them. CDR3 nucleotides: TGTGCCAGCAGCCAGCGGACAGTAAAAAACATTCAGTACTTC. Translation: CASSQRTVKNIQYF.

This clonotype showed up many times. The chain recombines TRBV4-1 with TRBJ2-3; D may be TRBD2 (6 bases). With 0 bases removed from V and 1 base from J, the gap between germline ends came to 11 bases. CDR1 and CDR2 (germline): MGHRA, YSYEKL. This CDR3 has 16 amino acids. The CDR3 nucleotides are TGCGCCAGCAGCCAAGATCTGGCTAGCGGCACAGATACGCAGTATTTT. Its protein product is CASSQDLASGTDTQYF.

The CDR3 coding sequence is TGCGCCAGCAGCCCGCGGACTTATTCAGGGACCGGGGAGCTGTTTTTT. It encodes CASSPRTYSGTGELFF. The chain carries TRBV5-1 and TRBJ2-2; D tentatively reads TRBD1 or TRBD2 (5 bases each). In germline, CDR1 is SGHRS, CDR2 YFSETQ. V dropped 4 bases and J dropped 5 bases, with 18 bases sitting between them. The CDR3 runs 16 residues.

In this sample, this clonotype turned up once. The V and J genes are TRBV15 and TRBJ2-1; D not certain. The CDR3 contains 14 residues. V was pared by 6 bases and J by 7 bases, with 16 bases between. Per the germline V gene, CDR1 is LNHNV and CDR2 is YYDKDF (reference sequence). The CDR3 coding sequence is TGTGCCACCAGTTTCGAGACCCTAGGGAATGAGCAGTTCTTC. Translated, it gives CATSFETLGNEQFF.

This clonotype appeared many times. J is TRBJ1-2 and V is TRBV3-1; D gene uncertain. The CDR3 totals 13 residues. Trimming took 3 bases from V and 7 from J, leaving 12 bases between them. The germline V gene has CDR1 LGHDT and CDR2 YNNKEL (reference sequence). The CDR3 loop is CASSQSFVGGYTF. The CDR3, as DNA: TGTGCCAGCAGCCAGTCATTTGTGGGTGGCTACACCTTC. The full variable domain, rest sourced from reference TRBV3-1 and TRBJ1-2, is DTAVSQTPKYLVTQMGNDKSIKCEQNLGHDTMYWYKQDSKKFLKIMFSYNNKELIINETVPNRFSPKSPDKAHLNLHINSLELGDSAVYFCASSQSFVGGYTFGSGTRLTVV.

In its sample, this clonotype was seen many times. Just one base apart from a much larger clone, this may be a read error. The chain uses TRBV7-2 and TRBJ2-1; 8 nucleotides align to TRBD2. The CDR3 spans 15 residues. Trimming took 3 bases from V and 4 from J; bases not matched to a gene: 5. Per germline, CDR1 SGHTA and CDR2 FQGNSA. The CDR3 sequence is CASSFSGTTYNEQFF. CDR3 in DNA: TGTGCCAGCAGCTTTAGCGGGACTACATACAATGAGCAGTTCTTC.

This clonotype was seen many times. CDR3 nucleotides: TGCAGTGCCAGAACGGGACAGGGAAGTCGCAATGAGCAGTTCTTC. Encoded protein: CSARTGQGSRNEQFF. The chain couples TRBV20-1 to TRBJ2-1; TRBD1 matches at 9 bases. Per the germline V gene, CDR1 is DFQATT and CDR2 is SNEGSKA (reference sequence). This CDR3 has 15 residues. The V and J ends lost 6 bases and 6 bases, in that order; junction bases with no gene match: 12.

V gene TRBV7-9 combines with J gene TRBJ1-2, with D unclear. The CDR3 is 16 residues long. Looked up from germline, CDR1 is SEHNR and CDR2 is FQNEAQ (reference sequence). The V gene lost 1 base and the J gene lost 2 bases, with 14 bases spanning the gap. CDR3 nucleotides: TGTGCCAGCAGCTTAGGGGTGGAACAGATGAACTATGGCTACACCTTC. Translating it yields CASSLGVEQMNYGYTF. The whole variable domain, remainder taken from reference TRBV7-9 and TRBJ1-2, is DTGVSQNPRHKITKRGQNVTFRCDPISEHNRLYWYRQTLGQGPEFLTYFQNEAQLEKSRLLSDRFSAERPKGSFSTLEIQRTEQGDSAMYLCASSLGVEQMNYGYTFGSGTRLTVV.

This clonotype was observed a few times. CDR3 protein: CASSVSIGTADEQYF. CDR3 nucleotides: TGTGCCAGCAGCGTAAGTATCGGGACCGCCGACGAGCAGTACTTC. V and J are TRBV9 and TRBJ2-7, with D possibly called TRBD1 or TRBD2 (5 bases each). CDR1 and CDR2 from the germline V gene are SGDLS and YYNGEE. Trimming cost V 1 base and J 5 bases, with 16 bases left between them. CDR3 size: 15 residues.

CDR3 amino acids: CASSFSGGPKNEQFF. The DNA for the CDR3 is TGCGCCAGCAGCTTTAGCGGGGGGCCGAAAAATGAGCAGTTCTTC. This sequence joins TRBV5-1 and TRBJ2-1; 10 nucleotides match TRBD2. J gave up 7 bases and V 2 bases, and 6 bases lay outside the gene matches. Per the germline V gene, CDR1 is SGHRS and CDR2 is YFSETQ. The CDR3 extends over 15 amino acids.

This clonotype was picked up a small number of times. The V gene is TRBV20-1, the J gene TRBJ2-7, with a possible D match to TRBD1 (6 bases). Germline CDR1 DFQATT, CDR2 SNEGSKA (reference sequence). The CDR3 is 11 residues long. Deletions cut 5 bases from V and 7 bases from J, with 12 bases between. The CDR3 DNA sequence: TGCAGTGCTTACAGGGTGGGAGAGCAGTACTTC. This gives the protein CSAYRVGEQYF.

This chain uses TRBV15 with TRBJ2-7; D is uncertain. The germline V gene has CDR1 LNHNV and CDR2 YYDKDF (reference sequence). This CDR3 is 14 amino acids long. V lost 0 bases, J lost 2 bases, and 8 bases lay in between. CDR3 protein: CATSREGSAYEQYF. CDR3 coding DNA: TGTGCCACCAGCAGAGAGGGCTCGGCCTACGAGCAGTACTTC.

This clonotype was seen ten or more times. The chain combines TRBV2 with TRBJ1-1; 10 bases align to TRBD1. The germline V gene has CDR1 SNHLY and CDR2 FYNNEI. V shed 2 bases, J shed 3 bases, and the junction held 6 bases outside the gene matches. The CDR3 contains 16 residues. CDR3: CASSERDRGLYTEAFF. Here the CDR3 DNA reads TGTGCCAGCAGTGAAAGGGACAGGGGTCTGTACACTGAAGCTTTCTTT.

There are a few counts of this clonotype. The chain couples TRBV7-2 to TRBJ1-1; 8 nucleotides line up with TRBD1. The CDR3 consists of 17 residues. Trimming cost V 5 bases and J 2 bases; bases outside gene matches: 13. Germline values: CDR1 SGHTA, CDR2 FQGNSA. CDR3 in amino acids: CASSPRQGRIFNTEAFF. Here the CDR3 DNA reads TGTGCCAGCAGCCCTCGACAGGGGAGGATTTTCAACACTGAAGCTTTCTTT.

This chain uses TRBV4-1 with TRBJ2-7; 9 bases match TRBD2. The CDR3 is made up of 18 amino acids. Trimming took 0 bases from V and 3 from J; bases not matched to a gene: 12. CDR1 and CDR2 (germline): MGHRA, YSYEKL. CDR3 protein: CASSQDWGSGSSRYEQYF. For the CDR3, the DNA is TGCGCCAGCAGCCAAGATTGGGGTAGCGGGAGCTCTCGCTACGAGCAGTACTTC.

The chain couples TRBV6-1 to TRBJ2-1; 13 bases agree with TRBD2. The CDR3 covers 15 residues. Germline trimming cut 7 bases from V and 7 bases from J; bases unmatched to any gene: 7. Germline V gives CDR1 MNHNS, CDR2 SASEGT. The CDR3 sequence: CASKGTSGDWNEQFF. In nucleotides, the CDR3 is TGTGCCAGCAAGGGGACTAGCGGGGACTGGAATGAGCAGTTCTTC.

This chain joins TRBV9 and TRBJ2-3; D may be TRBD2 (6 bases). The germline CDR1 and CDR2 sequences are SGDLS and YYNGEE. V was cut by 4 bases and J by 6 bases, with 18 bases left in between. There are 15 residues in the CDR3. Here the CDR3 DNA reads TGTGCCAGCAGCCTACTTCCCGGGAGTCCGGATACGCAGTATTTT. The encoded protein is CASSLLPGSPDTQYF.

The chain uses TRBV3-1 and TRBJ1-2; D remains unclear. The CDR3 loop spans 13 amino acids. Trimming took off 4 bases at V and 2 bases at J, with 8 bases between the two ends. Germline CDR1 reads LGHDT; CDR2 reads YNNKEL (reference sequence). The CDR3 DNA follows: TGTGCCAGCAGCCGCGGTCCCAACTATGGCTACACCTTC. The encoded protein is CASSRGPNYGYTF. Combining the CDR3 with reference TRBV3-1 and TRBJ1-2 gives the whole variable domain DTAVSQTPKYLVTQMGNDKSIKCEQNLGHDTMYWYKQDSKKFLKIMFSYNNKELIINETVPNRFSPKSPDKAHLNLHINSLELGDSAVYFCASSRGPNYGYTFGSGTRLTVV.

As for this clonotype: One end of the junction is discordant with germline, which a read error may explain. CDR3 region: CASKGGRTSGTGEPFF. CDR3 DNA: TGCGCCAGCAAGGGGGGACGGACGTCTGGGACCGGGGAGCCGTTTTTT. V is TRBV5-1 and J is TRBJ2-2, with D possibly called TRBD1 or TRBD2 (6 bases each). Germline CDR1 is SGHRS and CDR2 is YFSETQ. This CDR3 is 16 amino acids long. The complete variable domain, with remaining parts taken from reference TRBV5-1 and TRBJ2-2, reads KAGVTQTPRYLIKTRGQQVTLSCSPISGHRSVSWYQQTPGQGLQFLFEYFSETQRNKGNFPGRFSGRQFSNSRSEMNVSTLELGDSALYLCASKGGRTSGTGEPFFGEGSRLTVL.

This chain links TRBV11-2 with TRBJ2-1; the D is unclear. Germline CDR1 SGHAT, CDR2 FQNNGV. Trimming removed 5 bases from V and 0 bases from J, with 11 bases in between. The CDR3 has 15 amino acids. The CDR3 nucleotides are TGTGCCAGCAGCCTAACAAGCAGCTCCTACAATGAGCAGTTCTTC. It translates to CASSLTSSSYNEQFF.